The sequence of this TCR beta chain was determined in a study of Tregs in tolerant kidney transplant recipients. This clone is a singleton in its sample. No antigen is known for it. Overall study results and limits: No direct test of biological reproducibility was done here.

TCRdb's table, derived via immunoSEQ multiplex PCR, lists solely in-frame clones and lacks some. The sample contains around 61,000 clones, about 83% of which appear only once. This CDR3 is built from 16 residues. V lost 0 bases and J lost 0; bases outside the gene matches: 5. Germline V lookup: CDR1 MNHEY, CDR2 SMNVEV (reference sequence). This clonotype was sampled from a human donor in good health. The chain carries TRBV27 and TRBJ2-7; 7 bases are a match to TRBD1. Material for sequencing was CD4+ T cells from blood. CDR3 protein: CASSLSFSGGSYEQYF. The CDR3 DNA reads TGTGCCAGCAGTTTATCGTTTTCAGGGGGCTCCTACGAGCAGTACTTC.